This note documents a single T cell receptor beta chain sequence. Assay: immunoSEQ multiplex PCR; the TCRdb copy retains only in-frame clones and omits some. The sample comprises about 400,000 clones, around 87% of which are singletons, and 1.5% to 2.5% rests with the top ten. Participant age was roughly 18 to 95 years, and participants resided in about two dozen US areas. Between the trimmed V and J ends, which lost 4 bases and 4 bases, there was a span of 10 bases. The CDR3 spans 13 residues. CDR1 and CDR2 (germline): SEHNR, FQNEAQ (reference sequence). The record originates from a study of blood T cell repertoires in COVID-19. The overall study: Cohort 3 donors were reported recovered after two negative PCRs, clearance, or symptom resolution. Samples representing acute and convalescent COVID-19 were sourced from the United States, Italy and Spain.

Sequencing used PBMCs or T cells enriched from blood (not recorded which). The chain carries TRBV7-9 and TRBJ1-1, with D hard to call. This receptor was identified in a man in his forties in a cohort exposed to, infected with or recovered from COVID-19 (not recorded which). CDR3 region: CASSSPPGTEAFF. In DNA, the CDR3 is TGTGCCAGCAGCTCCCCCCCGGGCACTGAAGCTTTCTTT.